This T cell receptor (beta chain) is from a study of Ad26.COV2.S vaccination and SARS-CoV-2 variants. Looking at the study overall: Trial arm assignment for the donor was COV1001 Ad26.COV2.S.

Treatment denoted: approximately 18 received Ad26.COV2.S at low or high dose, single or two shots; roughly five received placebo; per-sample allocation not given. The study sampled participants on day 63 after the first vaccine or placebo injection. The vaccine antigen was prefusion-stabilized Wuhan SARS-CoV-2 spike. Method: immunoSEQ multiplex PCR; TCRdb's copy keeps in-frame clones and lacks some. The table lists around 300,000 clones, less than 90% of them singletons. Trimming left V 0 bases short and J 8 bases short, with 13 bases between. The germline V gene encodes CDR1 SGHDN and CDR2 FVKESK. This CDR3 comprises 14 residues.

This sequence joins TRBV14 and TRBJ1-2; D is unclear. The TCR originated in a person aged 18 to 59 who received the Ad26.COV2.S COVID-19 vaccine or a placebo. This sample comprised peripheral blood, obtained in a trial of Ad26.COV2.S vaccine versus placebo. This chain's CDR3 is CASSQDLDSWGYTF. In nucleotides, the CDR3 is TGTGCCAGCAGCCAAGACTTAGACTCTTGGGGCTACACCTTC. Using reference TRBV14 and TRBJ1-2 for the parts outside the CDR3, the full variable domain is EAGVTQFPSHSVIEKGQTVTLRCDPISGHDNLYWYRRVMGKEIKFLLHFVKESKQDESGMPNNRFLAERTGGTYSTLKVQPAELEDSGVYFCASSQDLDSWGYTFGSGTRLTVV.